This TCR beta chain was sequenced in a study of patients and donors after allogeneic stem cell transplantation. The trim removed 4 bases at V and 3 bases at J, leaving 4 bases unmatched. This CDR3 has 15 amino acids. In germline, CDR1 is SGHDN, CDR2 FVKESK. TCRdb re-called the RT-PCR reads with MiXCR, one entry per CDR3 protein. The sample lists more than 25,000 distinct CDR3 sequences, approximately 8.8% occurring once. This clonotype was seen repeatedly, ten times or more. The sequence came from a human donor who was either an allogeneic HSCT recipient or a stem cell or donor lymphocyte infusion donor (not recorded which). It is not recorded whose cells these are; they may come from a transplant donor. V gene TRBV14 combines with J gene TRBJ2-3, with 10 bases fitting TRBD1. The specimen was blood, either unsorted or a sorted T cell fraction (not recorded which). As DNA, the CDR3 is TGTGCCAGCAGCCGTCGGACAGGGGGAACAGATACGCAGTATTTT. This sequence encodes CASSRRTGGTDTQYF.